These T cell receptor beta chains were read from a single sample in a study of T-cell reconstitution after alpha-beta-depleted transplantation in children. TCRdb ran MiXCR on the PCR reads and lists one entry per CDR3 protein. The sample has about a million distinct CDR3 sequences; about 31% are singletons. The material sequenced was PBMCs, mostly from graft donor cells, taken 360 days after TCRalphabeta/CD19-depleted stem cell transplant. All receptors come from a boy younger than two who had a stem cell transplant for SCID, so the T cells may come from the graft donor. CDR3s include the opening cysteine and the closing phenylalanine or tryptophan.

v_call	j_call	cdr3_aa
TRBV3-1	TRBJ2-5	CASSQDMVRYRAKETQYF
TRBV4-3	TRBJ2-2	CASSQEEGGELFF
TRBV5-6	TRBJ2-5	CASSLRSGSSGETQYF
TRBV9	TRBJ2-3	CASSATTRTDTQYF
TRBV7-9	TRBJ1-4	CASSLWGTEKLFF
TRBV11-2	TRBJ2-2	CASSLSKGQGANTGELFF
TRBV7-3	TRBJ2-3	CASSLIGLAGDTQYF
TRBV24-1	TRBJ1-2	CATSDSGRNFGYTF
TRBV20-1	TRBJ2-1	CSARDRRGRNEQFF
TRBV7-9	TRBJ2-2	CASSLQLGYGGELFF
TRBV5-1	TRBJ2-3	CASSLAGGSDTQYF
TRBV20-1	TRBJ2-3	CSARRLAADTQYF
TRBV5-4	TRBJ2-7	CASSLGSGTYEQYF
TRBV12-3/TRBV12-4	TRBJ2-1	CASSLGLAGGPGRIEQFF
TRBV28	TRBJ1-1	CASSSPRPGNTEAFF
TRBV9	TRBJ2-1	CASSVRQASSYNEQFF
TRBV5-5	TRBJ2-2	CASSPRDRASNTGELFF
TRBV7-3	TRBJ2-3	CASSASGGGTDTQYF
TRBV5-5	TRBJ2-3	CASSLPQGTDTQYF
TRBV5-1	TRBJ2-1	CASSQSMDGEQFF
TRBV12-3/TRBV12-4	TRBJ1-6	CASTPIRGVSPLHF
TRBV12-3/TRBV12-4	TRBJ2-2	CASSLGDRDAGELFF
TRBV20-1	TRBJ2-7	CCARDASGSSYEQYF
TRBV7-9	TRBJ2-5	CASSLLILTGDQETQYF
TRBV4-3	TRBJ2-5	CASSQVRFSQETQYF
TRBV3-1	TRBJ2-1	CASSQGARQALNEQFF
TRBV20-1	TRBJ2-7	CSASHPKSGATYEQYF
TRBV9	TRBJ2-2	CASSAGMEGSGELFF